This T cell receptor beta chain was sequenced for a study of human T cells and chemical hapten exposure. The library tagged each cDNA molecule with unique molecular identifiers. Each CDR3 protein is one row after TCRdb ran MiXCR on the RACE reads. This table holds approximately 79,000 distinct CDR3 sequences, about 9.3% found once. The V and J ends lost 2 bases and 2 bases respectively, with 15 bases between them. Germline V CDR1 and CDR2: KGHSH, LQKENI. The CDR3 runs 16 residues. The table lists this clonotype with many counts. Time point given: patch test 1, 2 weeks after DPC sensitization. Treatment given: therapeutic diphenylcyclopropenone sensitization with weekly scalp DPC.

The material was whole blood, obtained in connection with sensitization to the hapten diphenylcyclopropenone (DPC). The source is a woman aged 50 to 65 with alopecia areata. Some clones in this sample may be carry-over from other donors' samples. The V gene is TRBV18, the J gene TRBJ1-2; TRBD1 might be the D (6 bases). The CDR3 DNA reads as TGTGCCAGCTCACCAACCGCGGGGGCTTCCAACTATGGCTACACCTTC. It codes for CASSPTAGASNYGYTF.